The entry below gives a single T cell receptor (beta chain) sequence along with its context. This specimen comes from a study of control samples from healthy donors and cancer patients. The repertoire was sequenced with immunoSEQ multiplex PCR; TCRdb's copy has only in-frame clones and lacks some. This sample yields approximately 160,000 clones, of which approximately 92% are seen a single time; 2% belongs to the top ten. This receptor was obtained from a woman aged 40 to 55 in good health. The sample taken for sequencing was blood.

The CDR3 coding sequence is TGTGCCAGCAGTGACTCGACTATAATTGGGGCTCCTGGGGGACGTGATACGCAGTATTTT. Translation gives CASSDSTIIGAPGGRDTQYF. The chain is built from TRBV6-4 and TRBJ2-3, with D tentatively TRBD1 or TRBD2 (5 bases each). V shed 0 bases and J shed 6 bases, with 28 bases lying between them. Per germline, CDR1 MRHNA and CDR2 SNTAGT. This CDR3 contains 20 residues.